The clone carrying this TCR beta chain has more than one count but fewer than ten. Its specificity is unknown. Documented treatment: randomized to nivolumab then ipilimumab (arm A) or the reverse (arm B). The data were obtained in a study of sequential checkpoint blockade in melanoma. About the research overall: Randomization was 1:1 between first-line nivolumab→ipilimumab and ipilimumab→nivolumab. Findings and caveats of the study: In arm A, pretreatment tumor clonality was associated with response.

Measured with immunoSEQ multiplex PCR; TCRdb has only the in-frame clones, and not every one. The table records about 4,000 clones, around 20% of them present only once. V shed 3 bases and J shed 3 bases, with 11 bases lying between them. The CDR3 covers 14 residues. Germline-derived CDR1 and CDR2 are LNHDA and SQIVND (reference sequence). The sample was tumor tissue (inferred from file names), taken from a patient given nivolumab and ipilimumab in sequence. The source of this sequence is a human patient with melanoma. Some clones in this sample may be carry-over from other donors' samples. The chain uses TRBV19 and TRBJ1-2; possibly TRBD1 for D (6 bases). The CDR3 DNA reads TGTGCCAGTAGTATGAGGGGGAAGGACTATGGCTACACCTTC. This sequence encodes CASSMRGKDYGYTF.